The sequence of this T cell receptor (beta chain) was determined in a study of PD-L1 blockade in urothelial cancer (dated by TCRdb to 2015 to 2018). With respect to the entire study: Therapy was started at some point between 2013 and 2015 for all patients, and atezolizumab 1,200 mg was administered intravenously every 3 weeks. In the same patients, pretreatment tumors underwent whole exome sequencing and RNA sequencing in addition to TCR sequencing. The study, an exploratory multi-omic analysis, examined somatic, immune and clinical correlates of response to PD-L1 blockade with atezolizumab in urothelial cancer. Blood samples gave a median of approximately 150,000 T cells and 88,000 or so unique TCRs, with a median clonality of about 0.078. Pretreatment blood TCR-seq was available for about 28 patients, at least one posttreatment blood collection was obtained for approximately 25 patients, and tumor TCR-seq was available for approximately 25 patients. Blood samples were analyzed at 3 weeks after treatment start (second dose) and at 6 weeks after treatment start. Patients had an ECOG performance status of 0 or 1 and had received between 0 and 3 prior chemotherapy regimens. About 90% of the roughly 29 patients were identified as males with urothelial cancer of bladder origin, and a prior smoking history was reported by 18 of 29 patients. Progression-free survival longer than 6 months counted as durable clinical benefit, and TCR features were additionally tested against both progression-free and overall survival. TCR sequencing covered pretreatment tumor samples and matched, serially collected peripheral blood taken before and after atezolizumab treatment. Fewer than ten patients achieved durable clinical benefit and roughly 20 did not. The paper as a whole reports these results and caveats: At 3 weeks after the start of treatment, tumor-associated TCR clones in peripheral blood had expanded more in patients with durable benefit (n of about 21, p = 0.022). Improved progression-free and overall survival was associated with having pretreatment peripheral blood TCR clonality below the median. Small sample size (n ≈ 29) and many exploratory analyses mean the results are intended to be hypothesis-generating.

V loses 3 bases of germline sequence and J loses 0 bases, and the interval between the two ends is 21 bases. CDR1 and CDR2 are read off the germline V gene as MGHRA and YSYEKL. From its cysteine to its phenylalanine, the CDR3 spans 18 amino acids. The entry retains the CDR3 DNA only, 54 bases that are in frame from base 1. Synthetic TCR analog templates were spiked into each PCR to estimate absolute template abundance from read counts. Using the immunoSEQ assay, TCRbeta CDR3 regions were amplified from genomic DNA with bias-controlled V and J gene primers. Sequencing of rearranged TCRbeta segments was performed at approximately 20X coverage. On the study's bioinformatics: Clustering was used to correct sequencing errors, and CDR3s were annotated against IMGT to assign V, D and J genes. Out-of-frame and stop-codon sequences were excluded, and only productive TCRbeta rearrangements were used in downstream analyses. Clonality was calculated as one minus the Shannon entropy normalized by the log of the number of unique productive sequences. Fisher's exact test with Benjamini-Hochberg correction, at a threshold of adjusted p below 0.01, was used to find clones that differed between time points or between blood and tumor. Sourced from immuneACCESS, this table was stored by TCRdb with only in-frame sequences that have V and J called. A share of the clones is absent; for the studies checked, an unresolved V gene accounts for under half, and the remainder has no known explanation. V and J calls plus clone size are reproduced from that table; the DNA served to infer D and trimming. This sample gives roughly 56,000 clones in total; about four fifths of them show up just once. Almost 4.5% of the sample rests with the top ten.

The cohort included some 30 patients with locally advanced or metastatic urothelial carcinoma who were treated at Memorial Sloan Kettering on a trial protocol. Peripheral blood mononuclear cells were collected pretreatment and during treatment, with between 1 and 8 total time points per patient. The Qiagen DNeasy Blood extraction kit was used to purify genomic DNA from total PBMCs and tumor samples. PBMCs were collected pretreatment and during treatment, and were isolated and stored as previously described. As concerns this clone: This receptor's antigen is unknown. There are no base qualities to consult, and no much larger clone falls within one base.

This material consisted of PBMCs, taken around atezolizumab (anti-PD-L1) treatment. The V and J segments used are TRBV4-1 and TRBJ2-7; 5 matching bases give a weak D call of TRBD2. This TCR derives from an older man with urothelial cancer. The CDR3 reads CASSHDSGPFRGSYEQYF. The bases read TGCGCCAGCAGCCATGACTCGGGCCCATTCCGGGGCTCCTACGAGCAGTACTTC.